The rows below give T cell receptor beta chains drawn from one sample of a study of shared clonotypes between healthy human individuals. This table comes from immunoSEQ multiplex PCR, and its TCRdb copy is limited to in-frame clones, with some not included. The table includes 2 million to 3 million clones, roughly 93% detected once. The specimen was naive CD4+ T cells from PBMCs. Source of these receptors: a man aged 18 to 29 in good health. Some clones in this sample may be carry-over from other donors' samples. The CDR3 runs from the conserved cysteine through the conserved F or W. The D gene is left open where the match is weak. Clone size is shown for a subset of rows, as once, few, many or a class of expanded clone.

NA	NA	TRBV7-9	TRBJ2-2	CASSLGGNTGELFF	TGTGCCAGCAGCTTAGGTGGTAACACCGGGGAGCTGTTTTTT
NA	once	TRBV30	TRBJ1-6	CAWSRLPGSPLHF	TGTGCCTGGAGTCGACTCCCGGGCTCACCCCTCCACTTT
NA	NA	TRBV5-1	TRBJ2-3	CASSLGQAGTDTQYF	TGCGCCAGCAGCTTGGGGCAGGCTGGAACAGATACGCAGTATTTT
NA	few	TRBV28	TRBJ1-2	CASSSLTEHYGYTF	TGTGCCAGCAGTTCCCTGACAGAACACTATGGCTACACCTTC
NA	NA	TRBV4-2	TRBJ2-7	CASSQDRREGYEQYF	TGTGCCAGCAGCCAAGATAGGCGGGAAGGGTACGAGCAGTACTTC
TRBD2	once	TRBV28	TRBJ2-3	CASSPGLAGADTQYF	TGTGCCAGCAGCCCCGGACTAGCGGGGGCTGATACGCAGTATTTT
NA	NA	TRBV28	TRBJ2-7	CASSPVGGAGAFEQYF	TGTGCCAGCAGCCCCGTGGGGGGGGCGGGGGCTTTCGAGCAGTACTTC
TRBD2	NA	TRBV5-1	TRBJ2-1	CASSTREGINEQFF	TGCGCCAGCAGCACAAGGGAGGGCATCAATGAGCAGTTCTTC
TRBD1	NA	TRBV27	TRBJ2-2	CASSTTPDRGRHGELFF	TGTGCCAGCAGTACAACTCCGGACAGGGGGCGTCACGGGGAGCTGTTTTTT
NA	once	TRBV11-2	TRBJ2-1	CASSPRDLYENEQFF	TGTGCCAGCAGCCCACGGGACCTATACGAGAATGAGCAGTTCTTC
TRBD2	NA	TRBV5-8	TRBJ2-5	CASSLLAGDRETQYF	TGTGCCAGCAGCTTACTAGCGGGAGATAGAGAGACCCAGTACTTC
NA	once	TRBV11-2	TRBJ1-3	CASSLAGILGNTIYF	TGTGCCAGCAGCTTAGCAGGGATACTTGGAAACACCATATATTTT
NA	NA	TRBV7-9	TRBJ2-6	CASSVMGSGANVLTF	TGTGCCAGCAGCGTAATGGGTTCTGGGGCCAACGTCCTGACTTTC
TRBD2	NA	TRBV14	TRBJ2-2	CASSRGLAGAPGGELFF	TGTGCCAGCAGCCGAGGACTAGCGGGAGCACCCGGCGGGGAGCTGTTTTTT
NA	NA	TRBV21-1	TRBJ1-4	CASSKIPLPRIEKLFF	TGTGCCAGCAGCAAAATCCCCCTACCCCGGATTGAAAAACTGTTTTTT
NA	NA	TRBV6-5	TRBJ2-7	CASSYSRSSYEQYF	TGTGCCAGCAGTTACTCAAGGTCCTCCTACGAGCAGTACTTC
NA	NA	TRBV28	TRBJ1-5	CASSSGVGSQPQHF	TGTGCCAGCAGCTCGGGTGTGGGCAGCCAGCCCCAGCATTTT
NA	NA	TRBV19	TRBJ1-5	CASSETRNSNQPQHF	TGTGCCAGTAGTGAGACAAGGAACAGCAATCAGCCCCAGCATTTT
NA	once	TRBV5-8	TRBJ1-2	CASSWDWANNYGYTF	TGTGCCAGCAGCTGGGATTGGGCAAATAACTATGGCTACACCTTC
NA	NA	TRBV28	TRBJ1-6	CASSPHGKFPLHF	TGTGCCAGCAGTCCACACGGCAAGTTCCCCCTCCACTTT
TRBD1	NA	TRBV2	TRBJ1-5	CASGDRGLGAQHF	TGTGCCAGCGGGGACAGGGGGTTAGGGGCCCAGCATTTT
TRBD2	NA	TRBV28	TRBJ2-5	CASSSRTSGTETQYF	TGTGCCAGCAGTTCCCGGACTAGCGGGACAGAGACCCAGTACTTC
NA	NA	TRBV30	TRBJ1-3	CAWSVTGSGNTIYF	TGTGCCTGGAGTGTAACTGGCTCTGGAAACACCATATATTTT
NA	NA	TRBV6-6	TRBJ2-2	CASSLPGATRTGELFF	TGTGCCAGCAGCCTACCGGGGGCCACTCGGACCGGGGAGCTGTTTTTT
NA	NA	TRBV6-4	TRBJ2-2	CASSDLGDTGELFF	TGTGCCAGCAGTGACTTGGGGGACACCGGGGAGCTGTTTTTT
NA	NA	TRBV2	TRBJ1-4	CASSAQGSNEKLFF	TGTGCCAGCAGTGCACAGGGATCTAATGAAAAACTGTTTTTT
TRBD1	NA	TRBV7-2	TRBJ2-3	CASSYHGQGADTQYF	TGTGCCAGCAGTTATCATGGACAGGGTGCGGATACGCAGTATTTT
TRBD2	NA	TRBV6-5	TRBJ2-7	CASSYSTGLVINEQYF	TGTGCCAGCAGTTACTCGACGGGACTAGTAATCAACGAGCAGTACTTC
TRBD1	once	TRBV5-1	TRBJ2-7	CASSDPTGDLYEQYF	TGCGCCAGCAGCGACCCGACAGGGGACCTCTACGAGCAGTACTTC
NA	NA	TRBV7-2	TRBJ2-7	CASSLVRERAYEQYF	TGTGCCAGCAGCTTAGTTCGGGAGAGGGCCTACGAGCAGTACTTC
NA	NA	TRBV5-1	TRBJ2-7	CASSRETYEQYF	TGCGCCAGCTCCCGGGAGACCTACGAGCAGTACTTC
NA	NA	TRBV7-8	TRBJ2-5	CASSFGHQETQYF	TGTGCCAGCAGCTTTGGACACCAAGAGACCCAGTACTTC
NA	NA	TRBV7-9	TRBJ1-1	CASSLYMNTEAFF	TGTGCCAGCAGCTTATACATGAACACTGAAGCTTTCTTT
NA	NA	TRBV4-1	TRBJ1-3	CASSQGGVSGNTIYF	TGCGCCAGCAGCCAAGGGGGTGTCTCTGGAAACACCATATATTTT
NA	NA	TRBV19	TRBJ2-1	CASSMPGPNGQFF	TGTGCCAGTAGTATGCCGGGTCCCAACGGGCAGTTCTTC
NA	few	TRBV4-3	TRBJ1-5	CASSQDQRPNQPQHF	TGCGCCAGCAGCCAAGATCAAAGGCCGAATCAGCCCCAGCATTTT
TRBD1	NA	TRBV5-4	TRBJ2-6	CASSLAGTGSGANVLTF	TGTGCCAGCAGCTTGGCCGGGACAGGTTCGGGGGCCAACGTCCTGACTTTC
NA	NA	TRBV18	TRBJ2-7	CASSPNLRVAIDYEQYF	TGTGCCAGCTCACCGAACCTCCGGGTCGCAATCGACTACGAGCAGTACTTC
NA	NA	TRBV11-2	TRBJ2-1	CASSLTDSSYNEQFF	TGTGCCAGCAGCTTAACGGACAGCTCCTACAATGAGCAGTTCTTC
TRBD2	NA	TRBV9	TRBJ2-3	CASSLSGRSADTQYF	TGTGCCAGCAGCCTCAGCGGGAGGAGCGCAGATACGCAGTATTTT
TRBD2	NA	TRBV27	TRBJ2-2	CASSLRASGRGTGELFF	TGTGCCAGCAGTTTAAGGGCTAGCGGGAGAGGCACCGGGGAGCTGTTTTTT
TRBD1	NA	TRBV4-1	TRBJ1-4	CASSRLGQSNEKLFF	TGCGCCAGCAGCCGCCTGGGACAGAGTAATGAAAAACTGTTTTTT
NA	once	TRBV27	TRBJ2-1	CASSETGKQFF	TGTGCCAGCAGTGAGACTGGAAAGCAGTTCTTC
NA	NA	TRBV19	TRBJ1-1	CASPIVRGTEAFF	TGTGCCAGTCCTATCGTGAGGGGCACTGAAGCTTTCTTT
TRBD2	NA	TRBV5-4	TRBJ2-2	CASSLASGRANTGELFF	TGTGCCAGCAGCTTGGCTAGCGGGAGGGCCAACACCGGGGAGCTGTTTTTT
TRBD2	NA	TRBV15	TRBJ2-5	CATSGGGGGAFQETQYF	TGTGCCACCAGCGGGGGGGGTGGCGGGGCCTTCCAAGAGACCCAGTACTTC
TRBD1	NA	TRBV10-3	TRBJ1-5	CAISEFRDRDGNSNQPQHF	TGTGCCATCAGTGAGTTCCGGGACAGGGACGGGAATAGCAATCAGCCCCAGCATTTT
TRBD2	NA	TRBV18	TRBJ2-7	CASSPGTAGGSSYEQYF	TGTGCCAGCTCACCAGGAACGGCGGGAGGGAGCTCCTACGAGCAGTACTTC
NA	NA	TRBV27	TRBJ2-7	CASRPHAYEQYF	TGTGCCAGCAGGCCTCACGCCTACGAGCAGTACTTC
TRBD1	NA	TRBV7-3	TRBJ2-2	CASSLLGQGTGELFF	TGTGCCAGCAGCTTATTGGGACAGGGGACCGGGGAGCTGTTTTTT
TRBD1	NA	TRBV6-5	TRBJ1-1	CASSGRGGTEAFF	TGTGCCAGCAGCGGCAGGGGGGGGACTGAAGCTTTCTTT
NA	NA	TRBV18	TRBJ2-3	CASSPNDSGTDTQYF	TGTGCCAGCTCACCCAATGACTCCGGCACAGATACGCAGTATTTT
TRBD1	NA	TRBV9	TRBJ1-2	CASSPGTGESIRDYGYTF	TGTGCCAGCAGCCCCGGGACAGGCGAGTCTATTCGGGACTATGGCTACACCTTC
NA	NA	TRBV21-1	TRBJ2-3	CASSKGTGGRGPYTDTQYF	TGTGCCAGCAGCAAAGGGACAGGGGGTCGAGGTCCTTACACAGATACGCAGTATTTT
NA	NA	TRBV2	TRBJ1-2	CAGQGYGYTF	TGTGCCGGCCAGGGGTATGGCTACACCTTC